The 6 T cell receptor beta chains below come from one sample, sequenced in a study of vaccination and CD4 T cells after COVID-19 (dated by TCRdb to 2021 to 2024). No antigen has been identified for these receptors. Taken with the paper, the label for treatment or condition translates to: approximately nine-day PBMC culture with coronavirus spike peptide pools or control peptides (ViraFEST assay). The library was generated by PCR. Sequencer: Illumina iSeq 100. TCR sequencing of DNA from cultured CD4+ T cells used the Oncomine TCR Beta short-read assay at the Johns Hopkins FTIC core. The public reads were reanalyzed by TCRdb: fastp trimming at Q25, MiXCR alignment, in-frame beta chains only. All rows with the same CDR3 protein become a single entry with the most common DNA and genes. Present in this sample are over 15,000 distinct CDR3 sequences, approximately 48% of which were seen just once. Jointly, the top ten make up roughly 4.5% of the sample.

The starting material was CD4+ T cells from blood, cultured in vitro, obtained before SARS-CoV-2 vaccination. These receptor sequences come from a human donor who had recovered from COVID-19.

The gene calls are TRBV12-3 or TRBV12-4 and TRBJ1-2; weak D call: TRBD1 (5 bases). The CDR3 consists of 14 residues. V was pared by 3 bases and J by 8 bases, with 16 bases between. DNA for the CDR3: TGTGCCAGCAGTTTCAGCAGGGTCCTCTGGGGCTACACCTTC. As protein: CASSFSRVLWGYTF.

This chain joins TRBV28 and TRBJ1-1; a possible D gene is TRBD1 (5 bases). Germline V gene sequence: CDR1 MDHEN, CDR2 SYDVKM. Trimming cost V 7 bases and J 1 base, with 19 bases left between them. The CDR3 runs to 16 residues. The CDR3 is CASTIDPGWANTEAFF. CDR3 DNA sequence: TGTGCCAGCACCATTGACCCAGGGTGGGCGAACACTGAAGCTTTCTTT.

In DNA form, the CDR3 reads TGTGCCAGCAGCTTAGATCTCTCGGGTGGCTACACCTTC. It translates to CASSLDLSGGYTF. The chain couples TRBV11-3 to TRBJ1-2; D is uncertain. V gave up 0 bases and J gave up 7 bases, with 9 bases separating them. The CDR3 spans 13 residues. CDR1 and CDR2 from the germline V gene are SGHNT and YENEEA. Together with reference TRBV11-3 and TRBJ1-2, the CDR3 gives the full variable domain: EAGVVQSPRYKIIEKKQPVAFWCNPISGHNTLYWYLQNLGQGPELLIRYENEEAVDDSQLPKDRFSAERLKGVDSTLKIQPAELGDSAVYLCASSLDLSGGYTFGSGTRLTVV.

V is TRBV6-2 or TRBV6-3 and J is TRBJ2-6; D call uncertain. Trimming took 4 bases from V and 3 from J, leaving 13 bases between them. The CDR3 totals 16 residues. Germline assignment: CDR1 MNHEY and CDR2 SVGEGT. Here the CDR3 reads CASSSSGAVGANVLTF. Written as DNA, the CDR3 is TGTGCCAGCAGTTCGTCAGGAGCTGTTGGGGCCAACGTCCTGACTTTC.

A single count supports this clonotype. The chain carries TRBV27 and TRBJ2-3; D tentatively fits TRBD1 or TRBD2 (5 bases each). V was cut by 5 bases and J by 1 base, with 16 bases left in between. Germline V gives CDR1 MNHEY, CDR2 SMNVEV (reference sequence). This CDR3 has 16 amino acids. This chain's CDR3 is CASSPLWGTGTDTQYF. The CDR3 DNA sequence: TGTGCCAGCAGTCCCCTCTGGGGGACGGGCACAGATACGCAGTATTTT.

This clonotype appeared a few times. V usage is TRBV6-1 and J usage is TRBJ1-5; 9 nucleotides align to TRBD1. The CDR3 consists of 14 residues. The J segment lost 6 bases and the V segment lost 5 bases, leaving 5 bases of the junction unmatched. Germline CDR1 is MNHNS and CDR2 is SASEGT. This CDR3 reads CASSIGQGIQPQHF. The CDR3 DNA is TGTGCCAGCAGTATCGGACAGGGGATTCAGCCCCAGCATTTT.